This T cell receptor (beta chain) is drawn from a study of blood T cells in healthy people across ages. The authors ran a second PCR of about 7 to 11 cycles using a sample-barcoded 5' primer and a J-beta primer mix. MiXCR was run by TCRdb on the 5' RACE reads, yielding one entry per CDR3 protein. This sample has 1.5 million to 2 million distinct CDR3 sequences, with roughly 32% found just once. The germline V gene has CDR1 MNHEY and CDR2 SMNVEV (reference sequence). Deletions cut 6 bases from V and 0 bases from J, with 17 bases between. This CDR3 has 16 amino acids. This clonotype was picked up a small number of times.

The sequence derives from a woman in her twenties or thirties in good health. The material sequenced was blood. This chain uses TRBV27 with TRBJ1-1, with D uncertain. The CDR3 region is CASSDLRGPMNTEAFF. CDR3 bases: TGTGCCAGCAGCGATCTACGCGGGCCCATGAACACTGAAGCTTTCTTT.